This T cell receptor beta chain was retrieved from a study of CD8+CD57+ T cells in acquired aplastic anemia. For CDR3 and TCR beta VDJ profiling, genomic DNA was the template used. TCRdb independently ran MiXCR on the reads; one entry per CDR3 protein. The top ten clones hold over 35% of a sample with 260,000 or so distinct CDR3 sequences, roughly 82% of them seen once. An expansion of CD8+CD57+ cells by flow cytometry had been shown in patients chosen for sequencing. The source material was sorted CD4+, CD8+, or CD8+CD57+ T cells (not recorded which) from PBMCs. The receptor's source is a human donor with aplastic anemia.

In DNA form, the CDR3 reads TGCAGTGCCAGTAGTATATTAGGACAGGGCTCCTACGAGCAGTACTTC. It codes for CSASSILGQGSYEQYF. V gene TRBV20-1 combines with J gene TRBJ2-7; TRBD1 matches 8 bases. With 6 bases clipped from V and 0 bases from J, the junction kept 13 bases outside the gene matches. Germline assignment: CDR1 DFQATT and CDR2 SNEGSKA (reference sequence). This CDR3 has 16 amino acids.